These T cell receptor beta chains were read from a single sample in a study of beta chain features in type 1 diabetes. TCRdb's copy holds only in-frame clones and misses some; the assay was immunoSEQ multiplex PCR. The top ten hold around 7% of the sample, which has about 320,000 clones, 14% seen once. The sequenced sample consisted of central memory CD4+ T cells from blood. These receptors originate from a man younger than 40 in good health. The CDR3 runs from the conserved cysteine through the conserved F or W. D genes are given only for firm matches. The size of a clone is reported for some rows only, either as once, few or many, or as a class for expanded clones.

V: TRBV4-1; D: NA; J: TRBJ1-4; size: NA; DNA: TGCGCCAGCAGCGGTATCCGGGACATTTCGAAGGTCGAGGAAAAACTGTTTTTT; CDR3: CASSGIRDISKVEEKLFF
V: TRBV7-2; D: NA; J: TRBJ2-7; size: few; DNA: TGTGCCAGCAGCTTAACTAGCTCCTACGAGCAGTACTTC; CDR3: CASSLTSSYEQYF
V: TRBV4-1; D: TRBD1; J: TRBJ1-2; size: NA; DNA: TGCGCCAGCAGCCAAGGGAGACAGGGGGCGTCGGGCTACACCTTC; CDR3: CASSQGRQGASGYTF
V: TRBV6-1; D: TRBD2; J: TRBJ2-1; size: once; DNA: TGTGCCAGCAGTGAAAGCGGGAGGAGCTCCTACAATGAGCAGTTCTTC; CDR3: CASSESGRSSYNEQFF
V: TRBV4-3; D: TRBD2; J: TRBJ2-1; size: few; DNA: TGCGCCAGCAGCCAAACTGGCGGGGGGCGGTCCAATGAGCAGTTCTTC; CDR3: CASSQTGGGRSNEQFF
V: TRBV14; D: NA; J: TRBJ2-2; size: NA; DNA: TGTGCCAGCAGCCAAGATTATGACACCGGGGAGCTGTTTTTT; CDR3: CASSQDYDTGELFF
V: TRBV2; D: NA; J: TRBJ1-5; size: few; DNA: TGTGCCAGCAGGGTTAGTAGCAATCAGCCCCAGCATTTT; CDR3: CASRVSSNQPQHF
V: TRBV7-2; D: NA; J: TRBJ1-2; size: few; DNA: TGTGCCAGCAGCTTAGCGCGAGGTGGCTACACCTTC; CDR3: CASSLARGGYTF
V: TRBV15; D: NA; J: TRBJ2-3; size: few; DNA: TGTGCCACCAGTTTCAGGACCTCCCAGCGGGCGCAGTATTTT; CDR3: CATSFRTSQRAQYF
V: TRBV14; D: NA; J: TRBJ2-3; size: many; DNA: TGTGCCAGCAGCCAAGACAGGGTATCCTTACGGGATACGCAGTATTTT; CDR3: CASSQDRVSLRDTQYF